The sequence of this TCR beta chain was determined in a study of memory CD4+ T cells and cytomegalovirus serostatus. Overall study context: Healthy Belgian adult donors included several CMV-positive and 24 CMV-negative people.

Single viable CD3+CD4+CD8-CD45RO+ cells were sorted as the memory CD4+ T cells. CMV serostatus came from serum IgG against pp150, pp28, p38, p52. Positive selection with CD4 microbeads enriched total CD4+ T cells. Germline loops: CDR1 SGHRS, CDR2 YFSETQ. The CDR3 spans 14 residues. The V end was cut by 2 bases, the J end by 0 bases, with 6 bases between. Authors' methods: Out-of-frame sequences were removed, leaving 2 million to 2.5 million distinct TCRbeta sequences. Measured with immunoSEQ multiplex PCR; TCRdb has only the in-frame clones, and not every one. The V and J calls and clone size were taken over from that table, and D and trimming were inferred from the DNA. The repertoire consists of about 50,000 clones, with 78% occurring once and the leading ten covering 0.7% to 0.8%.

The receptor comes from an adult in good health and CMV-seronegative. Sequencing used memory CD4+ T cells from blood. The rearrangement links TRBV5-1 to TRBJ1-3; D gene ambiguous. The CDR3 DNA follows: TGCGCCAGCAGCTTCCCCGGCTCTGGAAACACCATATATTTT. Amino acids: CASSFPGSGNTIYF.